Here is one T cell receptor (beta chain) with its context. The antigen remains undetermined. The sample belongs to a study of cytomegalovirus exposure and HLA in healthy donors. Regarding the study as a whole: In terms of immune exposure information, only CMV serostatus was available.

Amplification used 60 Vbeta primers and 13 Jbeta primers. Using immunoSEQ multiplex PCR, the repertoire was profiled, and TCRdb retains in-frame clones only, with some absent. The sample table sets out 55,000 to 70,000 clones. Germline assignment: CDR1 SGHTA and CDR2 FQGNSA. The CDR3 is 15 residues long. Trimming took 1 base from V and 2 from J, leaving 12 bases between them. The source material was PBMCs. The chain employs TRBV7-2 and TRBJ2-7; no reliable D call. The sequence was collected from a female donor in good health and CMV-seropositive. CDR3 amino acids: CASSLDPETAYEQYF. The CDR3 DNA reads as TGTGCCAGCAGCTTAGATCCAGAAACCGCCTACGAGCAGTACTTC.